This T cell receptor beta chain was retrieved from a study of CD8 T cells in Susac syndrome. cDNA came from about 0.5 to 1 ug RNA primed by random hexamers. TCR beta CDR3 was amplified by immunoSEQ multiplex PCR. This amplification extended across 54 Vbeta and 13 Jbeta segments. TCRdb itself ran the immunoSEQ multiplex PCR reads through MiXCR, one entry per CDR3 protein. In the table there are tens of thousands of distinct CDR3 sequences, under 96% of which are singletons. Germline V lookup: CDR1 MNHEY, CDR2 SMNVEV (reference sequence). The CDR3 consists of 16 residues. With 7 bases clipped from V and 5 bases from J, the junction kept 14 bases outside the gene matches. From blood CD8+ and CD4+ T cells, TCR beta sequences were generated.

The clonotype comes from a human donor with multiple sclerosis. The chain uses TRBV27 and TRBJ1-1; 9 bases fit TRBD1. Specimen: CD4+ T cells from PBMCs. The chain's CDR3 is CASNDRGSVAVTEAFF. DNA for the CDR3: TGTGCCAGCAACGACAGGGGGTCAGTGGCGGTAACTGAAGCTTTCTTT.